The clone carrying this T cell receptor beta chain appeared a single time. Sequencing used immunoSEQ multiplex PCR; TCRdb keeps in-frame clones, though not all of them. The repertoire holds around 170,000 clones, with under 95% as singletons. Germline assignment: CDR1 MNHEY and CDR2 SVGAGI. V was trimmed by 6 bases and J by 3 bases, leaving 9 bases between them. The CDR3 consists of 13 residues. These data are taken from a study of T cell responses to AZD1222 COVID-19 vaccine. Sequences were derived from peripheral blood, sampled on day 0 of AZD1222 vaccination. The gene calls are TRBV6-5 and TRBJ1-5, with D hard to call. The TCR originated in an adult in good health. CDR3 DNA sequence: TGTGCCAGCAGCCAAAGATCCAATCAGCCCCAGCATTTT. Translated: CASSQRSNQPQHF.